This T cell receptor beta chain came from a study of T cell responses to AZD1222 COVID-19 vaccine. This CDR3 is 13 amino acids long. The ends were cut back, 5 bases at V and 6 bases at J, with 12 bases in the middle. CDR1 and CDR2 (germline): SGHTA, FQGNSA. The assay was immunoSEQ multiplex PCR, and TCRdb's table has in-frame clones only and misses some. This sample carries about 160,000 clones, around 92% of them seen once, and the ten largest clones take 0.9% to 1.2%. Sequencing was performed on peripheral blood, taken 28 days after the second AZD1222 dose. The sequence was obtained from an adult who received the AZD1222 COVID-19 vaccine. The V call is TRBV7-2, the J call TRBJ2-3; no clear D gene. CDR3 amino acids: CASSIGPADTQYF. In nucleotides, the CDR3 is TGTGCCAGCAGCATTGGACCGGCGGATACGCAGTATTTT. Based on the CDR3 plus reference TRBV7-2 and TRBJ2-3, the full variable domain is GAGVSQSPSNKVTEKGKDVELRCDPISGHTALYWYRQSLGQGLEFLIYFQGNSAPDKSGLPSDRFSAERTGGSVSTLTIQRTQQEDSAVYLCASSIGPADTQYFGPGTRLTVL.